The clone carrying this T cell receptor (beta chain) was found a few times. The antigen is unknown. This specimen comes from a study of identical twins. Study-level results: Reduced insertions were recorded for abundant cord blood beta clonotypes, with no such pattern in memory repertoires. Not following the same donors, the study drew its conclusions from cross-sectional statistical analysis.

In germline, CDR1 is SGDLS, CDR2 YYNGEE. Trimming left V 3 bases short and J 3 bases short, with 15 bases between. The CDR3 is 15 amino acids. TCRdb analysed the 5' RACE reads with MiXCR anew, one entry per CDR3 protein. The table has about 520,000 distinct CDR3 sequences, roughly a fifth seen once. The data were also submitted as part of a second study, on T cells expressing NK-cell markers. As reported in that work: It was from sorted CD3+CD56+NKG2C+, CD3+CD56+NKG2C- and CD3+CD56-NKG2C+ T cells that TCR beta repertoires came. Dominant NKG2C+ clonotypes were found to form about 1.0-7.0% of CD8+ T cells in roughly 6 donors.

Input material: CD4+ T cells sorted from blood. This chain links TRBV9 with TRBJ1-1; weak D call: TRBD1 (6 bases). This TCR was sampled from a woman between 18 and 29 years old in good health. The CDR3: CASSARQADYTEAFF. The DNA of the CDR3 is TGTGCCAGCAGCGCTCGACAGGCAGATTACACTGAAGCTTTCTTT.